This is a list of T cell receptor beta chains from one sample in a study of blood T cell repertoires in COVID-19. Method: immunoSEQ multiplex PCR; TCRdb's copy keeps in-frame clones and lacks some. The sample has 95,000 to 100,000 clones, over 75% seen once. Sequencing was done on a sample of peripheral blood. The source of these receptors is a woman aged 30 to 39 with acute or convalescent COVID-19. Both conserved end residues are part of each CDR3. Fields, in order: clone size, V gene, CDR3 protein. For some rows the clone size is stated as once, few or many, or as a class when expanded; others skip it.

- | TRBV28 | CASSPPLGTYNNEQFF
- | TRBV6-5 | CASNPGRGNTEAFF
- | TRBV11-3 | CASSLGRGRKSYEQYF
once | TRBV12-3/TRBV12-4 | CASSQGQGSEQYF
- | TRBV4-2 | CASSQAVGRVNEKLFF
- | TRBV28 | CASSHPGQGANTGELFF
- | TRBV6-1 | CASSGEARGSYSNQPQHF
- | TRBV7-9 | CASSSGQLSNQPQHF
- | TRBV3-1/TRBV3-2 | CASSHGQNQPQHF
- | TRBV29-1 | CSVGGGPYEQYF
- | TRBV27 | CASSRTSGGPNYYEQYF
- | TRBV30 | CASRMGAIYTF
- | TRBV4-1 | CASSQDRGPGRSNTEAFF
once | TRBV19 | CASSIQSGQQWGKLFF
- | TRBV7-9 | CASSQTANYGYTF
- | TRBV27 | CASSLGPNYGYTF
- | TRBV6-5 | CASRPGTAGNTIYF
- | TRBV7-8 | CASSLDRNEKLFF
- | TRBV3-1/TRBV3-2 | CASSHEGDYGYTF
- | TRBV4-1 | CASSQVIVGYRESGNTIYF
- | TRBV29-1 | CSVEGLAGGDDNEQFF
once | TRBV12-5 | CASGLRGRHEQFF
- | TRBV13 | CASSFLGRNTIYF
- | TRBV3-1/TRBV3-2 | CASSQASTGGYEQFF
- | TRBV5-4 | CASSLPGQPYEQYF
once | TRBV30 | CAWSYMNTEAFF
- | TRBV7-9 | CASSFRDRGPSDTQYF
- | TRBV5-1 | CASSPSFLGRNEQYF
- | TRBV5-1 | CASSLTGAGTEAFF
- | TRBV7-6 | CASSFRDSSNTEAFF
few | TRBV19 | CASSLNRDKNTEAFF
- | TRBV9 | CASSAGQGAIDEQFF
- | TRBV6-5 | CASSDSGTGNTEAFF
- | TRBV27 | CASSYRGQLNEQFF
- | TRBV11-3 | CASSSRGGPLHF
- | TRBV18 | CASSPTQDTNEKLFF
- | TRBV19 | CASSPGTDARYTF
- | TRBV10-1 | CASSGTGGPTYEQYF
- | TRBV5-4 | CASSQGGLRDEQYF
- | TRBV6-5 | CASSYRGYTEAFF
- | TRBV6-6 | CASRWGGDQPQHF
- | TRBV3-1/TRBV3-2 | CASSQSSGANVLTF
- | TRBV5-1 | CASSFARGRHTGELFF